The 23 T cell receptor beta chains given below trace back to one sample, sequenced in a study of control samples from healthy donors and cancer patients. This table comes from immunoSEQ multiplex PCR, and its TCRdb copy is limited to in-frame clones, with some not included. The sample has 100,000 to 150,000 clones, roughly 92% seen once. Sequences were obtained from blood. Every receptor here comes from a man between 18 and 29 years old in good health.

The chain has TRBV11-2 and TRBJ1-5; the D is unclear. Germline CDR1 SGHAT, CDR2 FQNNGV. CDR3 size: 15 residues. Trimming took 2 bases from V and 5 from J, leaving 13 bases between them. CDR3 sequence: CASSLLSGRDQPQHF. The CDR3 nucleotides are TGTGCCAGCAGCTTATTGTCCGGGAGGGATCAGCCCCAGCATTTT.

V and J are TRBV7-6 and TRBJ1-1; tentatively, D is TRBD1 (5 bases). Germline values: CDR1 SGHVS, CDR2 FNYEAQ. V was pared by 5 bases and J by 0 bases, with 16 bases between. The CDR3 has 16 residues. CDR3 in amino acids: CASSPGNRYMNTEAFF. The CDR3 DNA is TGTGCCAGCAGCCCGGGGAACAGGTACATGAACACTGAAGCTTTCTTT. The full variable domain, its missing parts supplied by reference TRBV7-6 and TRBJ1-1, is GAGVSQSPRYKVTKRGQDVALRCDPISGHVSLYWYRQALGQGPEFLTYFNYEAQQDKSGLPNDRFSAERPEGSISTLTIQRTEQRDSAMYRCASSPGNRYMNTEAFFGQGTRLTVV.

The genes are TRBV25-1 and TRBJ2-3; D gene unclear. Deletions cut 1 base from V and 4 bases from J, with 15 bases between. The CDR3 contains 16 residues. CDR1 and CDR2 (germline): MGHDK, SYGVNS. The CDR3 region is CASSEFKLHGSDTQYF. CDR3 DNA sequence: TGTGCCAGCAGTGAATTTAAGCTGCACGGATCAGATACGCAGTATTTT.

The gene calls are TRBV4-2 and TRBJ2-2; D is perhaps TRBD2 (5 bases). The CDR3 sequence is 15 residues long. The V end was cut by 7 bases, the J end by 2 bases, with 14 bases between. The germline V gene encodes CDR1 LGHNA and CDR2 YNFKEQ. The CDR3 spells CASTLATSNTGELFF. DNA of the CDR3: TGTGCCAGCACCCTAGCTACTAGTAACACCGGGGAGCTGTTTTTT.

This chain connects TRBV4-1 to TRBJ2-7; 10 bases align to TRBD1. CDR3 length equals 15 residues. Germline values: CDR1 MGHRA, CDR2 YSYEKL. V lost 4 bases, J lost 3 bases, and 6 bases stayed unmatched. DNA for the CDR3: TGCGCCAGCAGCCGACCCGGGACAGGGGACTACGAGCAGTACTTC. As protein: CASSRPGTGDYEQYF.

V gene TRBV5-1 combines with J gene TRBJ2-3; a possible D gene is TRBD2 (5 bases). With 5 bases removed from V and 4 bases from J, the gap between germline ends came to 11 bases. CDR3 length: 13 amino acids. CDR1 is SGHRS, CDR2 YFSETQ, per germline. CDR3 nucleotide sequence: TGCGCCAGCAGTAGGGATAGCGCAGATACGCAGTATTTT. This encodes CASSRDSADTQYF.

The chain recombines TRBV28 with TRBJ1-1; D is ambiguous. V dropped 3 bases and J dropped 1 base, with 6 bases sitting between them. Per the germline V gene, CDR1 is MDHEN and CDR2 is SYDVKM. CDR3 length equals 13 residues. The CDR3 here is CASSFTGNTEAFF. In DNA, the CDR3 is TGTGCCAGCAGTTTTACGGGGAACACTGAAGCTTTCTTT.

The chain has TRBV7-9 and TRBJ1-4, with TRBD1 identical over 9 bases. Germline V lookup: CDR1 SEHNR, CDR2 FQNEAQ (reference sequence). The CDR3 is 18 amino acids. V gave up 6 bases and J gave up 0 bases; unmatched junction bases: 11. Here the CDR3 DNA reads TGTGCCAGCAGTCCCGGGACAGGGACGCTTGCAACTAATGAAAAACTGTTTTTT. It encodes CASSPGTGTLATNEKLFF. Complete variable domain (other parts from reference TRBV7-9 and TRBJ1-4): DTGVSQNPRHKITKRGQNVTFRCDPISEHNRLYWYRQTLGQGPEFLTYFQNEAQLEKSRLLSDRFSAERPKGSFSTLEIQRTEQGDSAMYLCASSPGTGTLATNEKLFFGSGTQLSVL.

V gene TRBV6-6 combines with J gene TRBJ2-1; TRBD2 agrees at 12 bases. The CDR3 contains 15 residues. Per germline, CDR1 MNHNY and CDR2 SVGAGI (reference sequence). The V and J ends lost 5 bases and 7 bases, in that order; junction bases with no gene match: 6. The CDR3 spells CASSKPSGGVNEQFF. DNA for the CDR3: TGTGCCAGCAGTAAACCTAGCGGGGGGGTAAATGAGCAGTTCTTC.

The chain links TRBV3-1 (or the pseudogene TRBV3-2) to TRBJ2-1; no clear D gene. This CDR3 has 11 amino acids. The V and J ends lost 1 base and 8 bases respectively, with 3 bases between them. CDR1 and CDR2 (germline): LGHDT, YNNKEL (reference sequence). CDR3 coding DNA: TGTGCCAGCAGCCAAGTTGATGAGCAGTTCTTC. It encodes CASSQVDEQFF.

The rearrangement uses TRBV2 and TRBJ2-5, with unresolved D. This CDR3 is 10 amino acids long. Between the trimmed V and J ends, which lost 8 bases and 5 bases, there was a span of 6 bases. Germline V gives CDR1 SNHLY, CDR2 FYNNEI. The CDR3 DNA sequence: TGTGCCAGCTCTGGGGAGACCCAGTACTTC. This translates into CASSGETQYF.

Here the CDR3 reads CASSPQGPETQYF. The CDR3 region has the DNA TGTGCCAGCAGCCCCCAGGGTCCAGAGACCCAGTACTTC. The chain carries TRBV5-6 and TRBJ2-5; tentatively, D is TRBD1 (5 bases). V was trimmed by 4 bases and J by 4 bases, leaving 11 bases between them. Germline V gene sequence: CDR1 SGHDT, CDR2 YYEEEE. The CDR3 covers 13 residues.

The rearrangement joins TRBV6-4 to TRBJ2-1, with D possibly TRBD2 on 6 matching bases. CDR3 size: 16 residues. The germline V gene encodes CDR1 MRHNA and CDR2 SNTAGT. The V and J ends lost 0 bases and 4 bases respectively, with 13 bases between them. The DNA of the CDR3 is TGTGCCAGCAGTGACTCGAGTCTGCGGGGATACAATGAGCAGTTCTTC. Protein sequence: CASSDSSLRGYNEQFF.

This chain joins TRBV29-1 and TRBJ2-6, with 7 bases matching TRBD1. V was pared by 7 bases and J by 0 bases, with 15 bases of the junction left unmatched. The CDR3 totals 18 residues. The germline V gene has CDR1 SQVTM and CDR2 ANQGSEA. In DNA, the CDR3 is TGCAGCGCAGTGACGCAGACAGGGCAAATCTCTGGGGCCAACGTCCTGACTTTC. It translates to CSAVTQTGQISGANVLTF.

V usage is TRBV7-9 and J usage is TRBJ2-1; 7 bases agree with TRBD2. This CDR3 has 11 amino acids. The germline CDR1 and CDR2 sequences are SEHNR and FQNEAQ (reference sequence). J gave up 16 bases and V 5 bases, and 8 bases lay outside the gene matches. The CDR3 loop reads CASSITGTTFF. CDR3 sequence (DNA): TGTGCCAGCAGCATAACCGGGACTACCTTCTTC.

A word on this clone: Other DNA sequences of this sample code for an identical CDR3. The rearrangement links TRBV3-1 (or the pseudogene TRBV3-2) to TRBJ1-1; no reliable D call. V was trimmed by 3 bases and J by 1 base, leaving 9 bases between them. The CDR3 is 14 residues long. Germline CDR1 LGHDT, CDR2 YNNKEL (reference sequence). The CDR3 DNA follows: TGTGCCAGCAGCCATGGCCACGCGAACACTGAAGCTTTCTTT. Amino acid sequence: CASSHGHANTEAFF.

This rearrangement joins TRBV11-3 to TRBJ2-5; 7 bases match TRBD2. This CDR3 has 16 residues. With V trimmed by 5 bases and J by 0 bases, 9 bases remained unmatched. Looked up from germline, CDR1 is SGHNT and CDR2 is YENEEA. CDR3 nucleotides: TGTGCCAGCAGCCCCGGGCGGGGGACCCACCAAGAGACCCAGTACTTC. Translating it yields CASSPGRGTHQETQYF.

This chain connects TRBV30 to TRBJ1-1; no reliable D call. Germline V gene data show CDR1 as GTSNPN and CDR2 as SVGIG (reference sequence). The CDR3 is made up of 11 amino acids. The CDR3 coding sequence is TGTGCGTACGGCGGGAACACTGAAGCTTTCTTT. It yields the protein CAYGGNTEAFF.

Here the CDR3 reads CASSFPRVSYEQYF. The CDR3 nucleotides are TGTGCCAGCAGTTTCCCCAGGGTCTCCTACGAGCAGTACTTC. This rearrangement joins TRBV27 to TRBJ2-7; the D gene is possibly TRBD1 (5 bases). Trimming took off 3 bases at V and 0 bases at J, with 9 bases between the two ends. The germline CDR1 and CDR2 sequences are MNHEY and SMNVEV (reference sequence). The CDR3 runs 14 residues.

CDR3 sequence reads: CASSYSSGLERGYTF. CDR3 sequence (DNA): TGTGCCAGCAGTTACTCATCGGGTCTCGAACGAGGCTACACCTTC. The chain carries TRBV6-5 and TRBJ1-2; D is undetermined. V was clipped by 0 bases and J by 8 bases, with 16 bases between them. CDR1 is MNHEY and CDR2 is SVGAGI in the germline V gene. The CDR3 contains 15 residues.

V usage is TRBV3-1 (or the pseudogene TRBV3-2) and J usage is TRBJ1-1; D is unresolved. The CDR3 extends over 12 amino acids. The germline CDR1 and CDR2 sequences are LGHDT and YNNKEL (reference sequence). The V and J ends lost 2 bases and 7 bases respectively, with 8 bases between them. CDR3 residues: CASSQSWDEAFF. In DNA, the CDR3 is TGTGCCAGCAGCCAATCGTGGGATGAAGCTTTCTTT.

The CDR3 is CASASSKSGTGVPGANVLTF. The CDR3 DNA is TGTGCCAGCGCGTCCTCAAAATCCGGGACAGGGGTCCCTGGGGCCAACGTCCTGACTTTC. V usage is TRBV7-9 and J usage is TRBJ2-6, with TRBD1 matching over 10 bases. V dropped 8 bases and J dropped 2; count of bases not matched to a gene: 18. Germline V gene sequence: CDR1 SEHNR, CDR2 FQNEAQ (reference sequence). This CDR3 region has 20 residues. Full variable domain (missing parts from reference TRBV7-9 and TRBJ2-6): DTGVSQNPRHKITKRGQNVTFRCDPISEHNRLYWYRQTLGQGPEFLTYFQNEAQLEKSRLLSDRFSAERPKGSFSTLEIQRTEQGDSAMYLCASASSKSGTGVPGANVLTFGAGSRLTVL.

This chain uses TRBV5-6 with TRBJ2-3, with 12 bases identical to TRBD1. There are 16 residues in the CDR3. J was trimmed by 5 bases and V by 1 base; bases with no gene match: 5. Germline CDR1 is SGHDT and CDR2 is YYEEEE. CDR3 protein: CASSLLGQGAVDTQYF. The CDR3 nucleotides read TGTGCCAGCAGCTTGTTGGGACAGGGGGCTGTAGATACGCAGTATTTT.